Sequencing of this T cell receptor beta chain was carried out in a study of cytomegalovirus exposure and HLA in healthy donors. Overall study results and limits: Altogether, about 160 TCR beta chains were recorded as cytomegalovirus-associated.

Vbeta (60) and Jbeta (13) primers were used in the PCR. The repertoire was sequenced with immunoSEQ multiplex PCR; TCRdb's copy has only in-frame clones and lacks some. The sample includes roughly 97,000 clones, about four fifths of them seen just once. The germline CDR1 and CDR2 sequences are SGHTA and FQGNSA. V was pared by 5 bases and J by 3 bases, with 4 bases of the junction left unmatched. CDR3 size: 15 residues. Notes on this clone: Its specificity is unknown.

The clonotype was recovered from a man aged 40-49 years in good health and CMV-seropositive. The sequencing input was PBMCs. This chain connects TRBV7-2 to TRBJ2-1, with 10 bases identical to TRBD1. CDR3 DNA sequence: TGTGCCAGCAGCCCTGGGACAGGGGACTACAATGAGCAGTTCTTC. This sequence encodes CASSPGTGDYNEQFF.